The 8 T cell receptor beta chains below were found in one sample sequenced in a study of blood T cells in healthy people across ages. A sample-barcoded 5' primer and a J-beta primer mix were used in a second PCR of roughly 6 to 12 cycles. TCRdb ran MiXCR on the 5' RACE reads and lists one entry per CDR3 protein. The sample shows about 1.4 million distinct CDR3 sequences, approximately 59% of them seen only once. The sequenced sample was blood. The receptors were gathered from a young man in good health.

The rearrangement links TRBV30 to TRBJ1-2, with D unclear. V lost 0 bases, J lost 4 bases, and 18 bases lay in between. Per germline, CDR1 GTSNPN and CDR2 SVGIG (reference sequence). This CDR3 is 16 amino acids long. CDR3 in DNA: TGTGCCTGGAGTGTATTGGGGTCGCCCGTTTCCTATGGCTACACCTTC. It codes for CAWSVLGSPVSYGYTF.

V and J are TRBV3-1 and TRBJ2-1; weak D call: TRBD2 (5 bases). The CDR3 loop spans 16 amino acids. Germline V gene lookup returns CDR1 LGHDT and CDR2 YNNKEL (reference sequence). Trimming cost V 4 bases and J 6 bases, with 19 bases left between them. CDR3 region: CASSRTLSSGGNEQFF. In nucleotides, the CDR3 is TGTGCCAGCAGCCGAACCTTGTCCTCTGGAGGCAATGAGCAGTTCTTC.

The sample holds a few counts of this clonotype. Germline and junction disagree at one end, which may indicate a read error. The CDR3 nucleotides read TGTGCTAGCAGCTTACAGGGGACCCTCCAAGAGACCCAGTACTTC. This sequence encodes CASSLQGTLQETQYF. V usage is TRBV7-7 and J usage is TRBJ2-5; 7 bases align to TRBD1. Per the germline V gene, CDR1 is SSHAT and CDR2 is FNYEAQ (reference sequence). There are 15 residues in the CDR3.

J is TRBJ2-7 and V is TRBV29-1; D is unresolved. The CDR3 contains 11 residues. The germline gives CDR1 SQVTM, CDR2 ANQGSEA. V lost 5 bases and J 4 bases, leaving 9 bases between the germline ends. The CDR3 region has the DNA TGCAGCGTTCTGGACGGGTACGAGCAGTACTTC. Translation: CSVLDGYEQYF.

This rearrangement joins TRBV12-3 or TRBV12-4 to TRBJ1-1, with TRBD1 matching 10 bases. The CDR3 is 16 residues long. The ends lost 3 bases at V and 3 bases at J; junction bases unmatched: 7. CDR3 amino acids: CASSFSFGQGDTEAFF. The DNA for the CDR3 is TGTGCCAGCAGTTTCTCTTTCGGACAGGGGGACACTGAAGCTTTCTTT.

This rearrangement joins TRBV7-6 to TRBJ2-7; TRBD1 matches at 11 bases. Germline CDR1 SGHVS, CDR2 FNYEAQ. With V trimmed by 6 bases and J by 5 bases, 9 bases remained unmatched. The CDR3 runs to 15 residues. The CDR3: CASRGQGAKYDEQYF. The CDR3 nucleotides read TGTGCCAGCAGAGGACAGGGGGCGAAATATGACGAGCAGTACTTC.

The V call is TRBV20-1, the J call TRBJ2-7; 10 nucleotides match TRBD2. V gave up 5 bases and J gave up 0 bases; unmatched junction bases: 4. The germline CDR1 and CDR2 sequences are DFQATT and SNEGSKA (reference sequence). The CDR3 spans 14 residues. The CDR3 loop reads CSAVSGGTSYEQYF. CDR3 nucleotide sequence: TGCAGTGCTGTTAGCGGGGGGACCTCCTACGAGCAGTACTTC.

This clonotype was observed a handful of times. This chain links TRBV27 with TRBJ2-7; TRBD2 matches at 9 bases. J lost 7 bases, V lost 5 bases, and 9 bases had no gene match. This CDR3 comprises 14 residues. Looked up from germline, CDR1 is MNHEY and CDR2 is SMNVEV (reference sequence). The chain's CDR3 is CASSPLAGNNEQYF. For the CDR3, the DNA is TGTGCCAGCAGTCCTCTAGCGGGGAACAATGAGCAGTACTTC.